This T cell receptor beta chain was profiled in a study of cytomegalovirus exposure and HLA in healthy donors. Overall study results and limits: In a later analysis, most CMV-associated TCR beta chains appeared HLA-restricted. Reportedly, diagnosis of cytomegalovirus status by the classifier showed high specificity and sensitivity. In vitro work confirmed that three CMV-associated chains recognize CMV antigens.

Germline V CDR1 and CDR2: MNHEY, SVGAGI. J lost 7 bases, V lost 5 bases, and 1 base had no gene match. The CDR3 extends over 11 amino acids. PCR was performed using 60 Vbeta and 13 Jbeta primers. Sequencing used immunoSEQ multiplex PCR; TCRdb keeps in-frame clones, though not all of them. The table has more than 130,000 clones, about 78% seen once. This clone showed up just a few times. Its target is unknown. The V call is TRBV6-5, the J call TRBJ1-1; 7 bases agree with TRBD1. This receptor was taken from a male donor in good health and CMV-seronegative. The sequenced sample consisted of PBMCs. The CDR3, as DNA: TGTGCCAGCAGTCGGGACAGTGAAGCTTTCTTT. It codes for CASSRDSEAFF.